This TCR beta chain stems from a study of OX40 agonist ivuxolimab in advanced cancers. Whole-study context: All patients had ivuxolimab intravenously every 2 weeks at 0.01 to 10 mg/kg. Patients receiving dose escalation had hepatocellular carcinoma, melanoma, renal cell or head and neck cancer.

Repertoires were generated with immunoSEQ multiplex PCR, while TCRdb's copy carries only in-frame clones and drops some. The sample comprises over 95,000 clones, 90% to 95% of which are singletons, and approximately 0.32% rests with the top ten. Comments on this clone: Its cognate antigen is unknown.

Patients with autoimmune history or systemic immunosuppression were excluded. Broader study findings: Circulating CD4+ and CD8+ T cells showed clonal expansion by week 6 at 0.1 to 3.0 mg/kg.

Sample: CD4+ or CD8+ T cells sorted from blood, taken in a trial of the OX40 agonist ivuxolimab. This sequence originates from an adult with an advanced solid tumor such as melanoma, head and neck, liver or kidney cancer.

CDR3 protein: CASRGWTSGRVPLTVSYNEQFF. The CDR3 region has the DNA TGTGCAAGTCGGGGCTGGACTAGCGGGAGGGTCCCCCTTACCGTCTCCTACAATGAGCAGTTCTTC. The chain uses TRBV12-2 and TRBJ2-1; TRBD2 was called by the table and not checked on the DNA. TRBV12-2 is a listed pseudogene. This CDR3 is 22 amino acids long.